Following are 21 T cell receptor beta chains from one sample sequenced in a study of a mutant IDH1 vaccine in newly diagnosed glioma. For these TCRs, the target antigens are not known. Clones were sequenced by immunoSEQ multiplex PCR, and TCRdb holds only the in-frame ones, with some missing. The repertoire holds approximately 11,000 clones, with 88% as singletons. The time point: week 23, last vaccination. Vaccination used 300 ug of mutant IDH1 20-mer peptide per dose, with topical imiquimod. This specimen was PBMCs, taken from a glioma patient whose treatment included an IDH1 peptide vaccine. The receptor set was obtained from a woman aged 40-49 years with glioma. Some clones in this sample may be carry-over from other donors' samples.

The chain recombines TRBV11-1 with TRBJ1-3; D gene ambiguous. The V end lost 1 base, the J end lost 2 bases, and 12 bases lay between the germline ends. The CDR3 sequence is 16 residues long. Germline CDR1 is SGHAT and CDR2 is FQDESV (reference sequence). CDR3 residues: CASSLEVQPTGNTIYF. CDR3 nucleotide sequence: TGTGCCAGCAGCTTAGAGGTGCAGCCCACTGGAAACACCATATATTTT.

The CDR3 bases are TGTGCCACCACTGGGGGACGGCGGGAGACCCAGTACTTC. This sequence encodes CATTGGRRETQYF. V and J are TRBV2 and TRBJ2-5; possibly TRBD1 or TRBD2 for D (5 bases each). The CDR3 is 13 residues long. In germline, CDR1 is SNHLY, CDR2 FYNNEI. Trimming pared 10 bases from V and 5 bases from J, leaving 17 bases between.

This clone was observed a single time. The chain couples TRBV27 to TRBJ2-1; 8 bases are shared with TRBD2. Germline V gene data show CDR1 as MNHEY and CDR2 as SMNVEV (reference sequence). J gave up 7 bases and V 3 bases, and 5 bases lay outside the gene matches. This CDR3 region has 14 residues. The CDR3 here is CASSFGGARNEQFF. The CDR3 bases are TGTGCCAGCAGTTTCGGGGGGGCGAGGAATGAGCAGTTCTTC.

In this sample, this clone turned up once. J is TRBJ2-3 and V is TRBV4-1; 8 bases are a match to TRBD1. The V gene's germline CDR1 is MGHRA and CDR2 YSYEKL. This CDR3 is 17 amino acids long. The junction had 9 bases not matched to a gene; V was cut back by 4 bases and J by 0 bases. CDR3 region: CASSPTDRATSTDTQYF. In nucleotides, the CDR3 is TGCGCCAGCAGCCCAACGGACAGGGCTACTAGCACAGATACGCAGTATTTT.

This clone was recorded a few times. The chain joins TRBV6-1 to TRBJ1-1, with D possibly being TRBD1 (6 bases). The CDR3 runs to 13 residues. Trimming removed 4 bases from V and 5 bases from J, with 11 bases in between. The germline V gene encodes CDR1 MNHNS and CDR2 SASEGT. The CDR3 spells CASSVQGWTEAFF. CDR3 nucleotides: TGTGCCAGCAGTGTACAGGGTTGGACTGAAGCTTTCTTT.

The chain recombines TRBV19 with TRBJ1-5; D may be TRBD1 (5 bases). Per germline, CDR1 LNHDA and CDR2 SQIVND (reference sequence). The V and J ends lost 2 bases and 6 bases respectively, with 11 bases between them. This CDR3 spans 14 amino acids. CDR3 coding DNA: TGTGCCAGTAGTATAACTCAGGGATCTCAGCCCCAGCATTTT. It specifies CASSITQGSQPQHF.

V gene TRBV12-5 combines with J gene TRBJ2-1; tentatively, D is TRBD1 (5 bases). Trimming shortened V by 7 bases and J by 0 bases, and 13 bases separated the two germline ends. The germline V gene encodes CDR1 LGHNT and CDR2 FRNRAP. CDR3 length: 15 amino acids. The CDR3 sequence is CASVLPQVSYNEQFF. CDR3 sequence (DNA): TGTGCTAGTGTCCTCCCACAGGTCTCCTACAATGAGCAGTTCTTC.

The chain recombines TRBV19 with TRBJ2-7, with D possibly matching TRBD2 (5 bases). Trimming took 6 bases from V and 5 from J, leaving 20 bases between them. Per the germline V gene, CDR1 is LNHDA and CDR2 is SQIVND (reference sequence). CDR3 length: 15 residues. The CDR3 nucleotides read TGTGCCAGTAGGTCACTGGAATTTGAGGGCGACGAGCAGTACTTC. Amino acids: CASRSLEFEGDEQYF.

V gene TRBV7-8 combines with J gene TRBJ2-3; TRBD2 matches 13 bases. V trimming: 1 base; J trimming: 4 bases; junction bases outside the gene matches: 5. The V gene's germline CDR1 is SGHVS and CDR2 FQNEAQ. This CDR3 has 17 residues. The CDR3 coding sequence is TGTGCCAGCAGCTTAGGCCGGACTAGCGGGGGAGCAGATACGCAGTATTTT. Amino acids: CASSLGRTSGGADTQYF. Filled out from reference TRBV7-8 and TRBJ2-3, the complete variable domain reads GAGVSQSPRYKVAKRGQDVALRCDPISGHVSLFWYQQALGQGPEFLTYFQNEAQLDKSGLPSDRFFAERPEGSVSTLKIQRTQQEDSAVYLCASSLGRTSGGADTQYFGPGTRLTVL.

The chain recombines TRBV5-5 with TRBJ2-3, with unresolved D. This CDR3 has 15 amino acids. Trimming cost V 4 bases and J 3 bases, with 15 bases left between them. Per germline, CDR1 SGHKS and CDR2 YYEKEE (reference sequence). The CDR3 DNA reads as TGTGCCAGCAGCCCCCAGCGCGTGGAGACAGATACGCAGTATTTT. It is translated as CASSPQRVETDTQYF.

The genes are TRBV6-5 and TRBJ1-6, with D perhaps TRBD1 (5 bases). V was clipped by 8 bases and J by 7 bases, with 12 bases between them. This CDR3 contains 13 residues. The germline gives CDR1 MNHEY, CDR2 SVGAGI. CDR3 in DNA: TGTGCCAGCCGGGTAAGGGGAAATTCACCCCTCCACTTT. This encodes CASRVRGNSPLHF.

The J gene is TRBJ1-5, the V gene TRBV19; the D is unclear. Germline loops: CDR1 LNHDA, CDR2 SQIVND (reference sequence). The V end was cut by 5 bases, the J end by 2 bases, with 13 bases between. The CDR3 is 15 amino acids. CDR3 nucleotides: TGTGCCAGTAGTCCCGGTGGGTATGGCAATCAGCCCCAGCATTTT. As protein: CASSPGGYGNQPQHF.

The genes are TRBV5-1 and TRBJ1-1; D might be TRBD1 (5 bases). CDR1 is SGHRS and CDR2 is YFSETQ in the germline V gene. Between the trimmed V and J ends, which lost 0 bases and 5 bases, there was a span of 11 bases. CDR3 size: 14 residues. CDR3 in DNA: TGCGCCAGCAGCTTGGTCATCGGGGGGACTGAAGCTTTCTTT. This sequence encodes CASSLVIGGTEAFF.

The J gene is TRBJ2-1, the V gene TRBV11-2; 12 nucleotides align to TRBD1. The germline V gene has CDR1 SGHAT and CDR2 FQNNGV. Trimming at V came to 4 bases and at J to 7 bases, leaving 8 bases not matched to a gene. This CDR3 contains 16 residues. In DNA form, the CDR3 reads TGTGCCAGCAGCTCCTACACGGGACAGGGGGCTAATGAGCAGTTCTTC. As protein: CASSSYTGQGANEQFF.

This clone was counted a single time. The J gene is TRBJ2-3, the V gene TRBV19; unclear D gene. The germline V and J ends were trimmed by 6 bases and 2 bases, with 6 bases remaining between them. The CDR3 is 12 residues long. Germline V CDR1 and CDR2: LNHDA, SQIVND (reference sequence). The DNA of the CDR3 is TGTGCCAGTAGGGGCCCCACAGATACGCAGTATTTT. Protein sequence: CASRGPTDTQYF.

The CDR3, as DNA: TGTGCCAGCAGCTCTGGGGGCTCGTCCTACGAGCAGTACTTC. It codes for CASSSGGSSYEQYF. This rearrangement joins TRBV6-5 to TRBJ2-7; tentatively, D is TRBD1 (6 bases). Germline values: CDR1 MNHEY, CDR2 SVGAGI. The CDR3 covers 14 residues. V was shortened by 6 bases and J by 1 base, with 13 bases between the two germline ends.

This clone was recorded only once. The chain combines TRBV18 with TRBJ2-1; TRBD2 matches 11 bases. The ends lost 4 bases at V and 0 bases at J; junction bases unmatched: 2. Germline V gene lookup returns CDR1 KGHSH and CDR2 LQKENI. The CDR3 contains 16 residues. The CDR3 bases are TGTGCCAGCTCACGACTAGCGGGGACCTCCTACAATGAGCAGTTCTTC. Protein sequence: CASSRLAGTSYNEQFF. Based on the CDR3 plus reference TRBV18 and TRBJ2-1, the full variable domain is NAGVMQNPRHLVRRRGQEARLRCSPMKGHSHVYWYRQLPEEGLKFMVYLQKENIIDESGMPKERFSAEFPKEGPSILRIQQVVRGDSAAYFCASSRLAGTSYNEQFFGPGTRLTVL.

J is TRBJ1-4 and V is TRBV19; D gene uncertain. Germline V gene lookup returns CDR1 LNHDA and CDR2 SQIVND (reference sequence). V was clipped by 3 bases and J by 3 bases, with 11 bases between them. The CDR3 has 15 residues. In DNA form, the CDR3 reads TGTGCCAGTAGTATTTCGGGGTTGGCTAATGAAAAACTGTTTTTT. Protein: CASSISGLANEKLFF.

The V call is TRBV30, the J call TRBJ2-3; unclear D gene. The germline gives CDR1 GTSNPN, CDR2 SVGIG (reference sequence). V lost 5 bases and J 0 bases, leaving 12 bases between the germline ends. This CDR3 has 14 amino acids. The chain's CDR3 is CAWGEGFSTDTQYF. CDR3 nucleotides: TGTGCCTGGGGGGAAGGGTTTAGCACAGATACGCAGTATTTT.

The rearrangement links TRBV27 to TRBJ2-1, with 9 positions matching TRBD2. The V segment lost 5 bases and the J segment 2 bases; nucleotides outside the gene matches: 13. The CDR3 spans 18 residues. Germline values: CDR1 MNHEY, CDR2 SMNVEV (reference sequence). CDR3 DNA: TGTGCCAGCAGTAAGGGACTAGCCCCCGGGCTTACCTACAATGAGCAGTTCTTC. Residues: CASSKGLAPGLTYNEQFF.

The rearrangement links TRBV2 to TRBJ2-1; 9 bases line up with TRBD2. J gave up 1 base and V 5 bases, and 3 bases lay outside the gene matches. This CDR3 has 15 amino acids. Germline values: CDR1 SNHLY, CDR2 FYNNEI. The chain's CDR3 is CASSSSGISYNEQFF. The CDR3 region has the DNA TGTGCCAGCAGTTCTAGCGGGATTTCCTACAATGAGCAGTTCTTC.